This T cell receptor beta chain was recovered during a study of CD8+ T cells in alopecia areata. At the level of the study: Tofacitinib administration persisted for 6 to 18 months, succeeded by 6 months off drug. Study conclusions and caveats: Sequenced scalp T cells also include alphabeta T cells resident in normal skin.

This CDR3 region has 13 residues. Trimming removed 4 bases from V and 3 bases from J, with 10 bases in between. The germline CDR1 and CDR2 sequences are SGHDN and FVKESK. RNA was isolated and reverse transcribed to cDNA, the sequencing template. Sequencing used immunoSEQ multiplex PCR; TCRdb keeps in-frame clones, though not all of them. The data hold 160,000 or so clones, with 50% to 65% observed a single time. Lesional scalp punch biopsies and peripheral blood were collected from alopecia areata patients. Comment on this clone: Its matching antigen is unknown.

Source: CD8+ T cells sorted from blood, taken at week 0. J is TRBJ2-7 and V is TRBV14, with D possibly TRBD2 on 7 matching bases. The sequence derives from a human donor with alopecia areata. The CDR3 here is CASSPGGHYEQYF. CDR3 nucleotide sequence: TGTGCCAGCAGCCCCGGGGGGCACTACGAGCAGTACTTC.